The 12 T cell receptor beta chains below come from one sample, sequenced in a study of identifying expanded T cells in peripheral blood. Repertoires were generated with immunoSEQ multiplex PCR, while TCRdb's copy carries only in-frame clones and drops some. In the table there are approximately 100,000 clones, around 90% of which are singletons. Sequencing was carried out using blood. These receptors were taken from a person between 18 and 69 years old in good health.

The chain recombines TRBV27 with TRBJ1-1; D gene uncertain. Trimming cost V 2 bases and J 3 bases, with 7 bases left between them. This CDR3 has 13 amino acids. From germline, CDR1 is MNHEY and CDR2 SMNVEV (reference sequence). This chain's CDR3 is CASSLTAYTEAFF. CDR3 DNA sequence: TGTGCCAGCAGTTTAACCGCGTACACTGAAGCTTTCTTT.

The V gene is TRBV5-6, the J gene TRBJ1-4; D is perhaps TRBD1 (5 bases). Germline V gives CDR1 SGHDT, CDR2 YYEEEE. The germline V and J ends were trimmed by 0 bases and 8 bases, with 20 bases remaining between them. The CDR3 has 17 residues. The chain's CDR3 is CASSLGSRPRTSEKLFF. CDR3 DNA sequence: TGTGCCAGCAGCTTGGGCTCTCGCCCGAGGACATCAGAAAAACTGTTTTTT.

The CDR3 region has the DNA TGTGCCAGCTCACCGGGTAGGGACAGGGTCCACACTGAAGCTTTCTTT. It is translated as CASSPGRDRVHTEAFF. The chain couples TRBV18 to TRBJ1-1; TRBD1 aligns across 9 bases. J lost 3 bases, V lost 3 bases, and 8 bases had no gene match. Germline V gives CDR1 KGHSH, CDR2 LQKENI. This CDR3 spans 16 amino acids.

The chain couples TRBV20-1 to TRBJ2-1; TRBD1 might be the D (5 bases). Germline V gene sequence: CDR1 DFQATT, CDR2 SNEGSKA (reference sequence). V lost 6 bases to trimming and J lost 7 bases, with 10 bases between them. This CDR3 is built from 11 residues. CDR3 in amino acids: CSAPGWNEQFF. In nucleotides, the CDR3 is TGCAGTGCGCCAGGGTGGAATGAGCAGTTCTTC.

The chain recombines TRBV2 with TRBJ2-4, with 7 bases aligning to TRBD2. The V gene end was trimmed by 8 bases and the J gene end by 4 bases; junction bases not matched to a gene: 2. Germline assignment: CDR1 SNHLY and CDR2 FYNNEI. This CDR3 region has 12 residues. CDR3 bases: TGTGCCAGCGGGGGGGAGAAAAACATTCAGTACTTC. The encoded protein is CASGGEKNIQYF.

The chain uses TRBV10-3 and TRBJ2-3; no firm D call. The V end lost 6 bases, the J end lost 5 bases, and 15 bases lay between the germline ends. This CDR3 spans 14 amino acids. CDR1 and CDR2 (germline): ENHRY, SYGVKD. As DNA, the CDR3 is TGTGCCATCAGAAGTTTTGCGTCCGGAGATACGCAGTATTTT. It is translated as CAIRSFASGDTQYF.

This chain uses TRBV5-1 with TRBJ1-1, with TRBD1 matching over 9 bases. This CDR3 contains 14 residues. After removal of 4 bases from V and 3 bases from J, the junction contained 4 bases not matched to a gene. Looked up from germline, CDR1 is SGHRS and CDR2 is YFSETQ. The CDR3 sequence is CASSARTGDTEAFF. CDR3 in DNA: TGCGCCAGCAGCGCGCGGACAGGGGACACTGAAGCTTTCTTT.

The J gene is TRBJ2-7, the V gene TRBV5-1, with 8 bases fitting TRBD2. This CDR3 has 13 residues. Germline CDR1 and CDR2: SGHRS and YFSETQ. With 5 bases clipped from V and 5 bases from J, the junction kept 6 bases outside the gene matches. In DNA, the CDR3 is TGCGCCAGCAGGACTAGCGATGGCCACGAGCAGTACTTC. It yields the protein CASRTSDGHEQYF.

V gene TRBV7-9 combines with J gene TRBJ2-6; the D is unclear. This CDR3 region has 14 residues. Germline V gene sequence: CDR1 SEHNR, CDR2 FQNEAQ (reference sequence). Deletions cut 5 bases from V and 4 bases from J, with 9 bases between. CDR3 DNA sequence: TGTGCCAGCAGCCTCCCCCGAGGGGCCAACGTCCTGACTTTC. It yields the protein CASSLPRGANVLTF.

The CDR3 loop is CASKTTGDYNEQFF. CDR3 in DNA: TGTGCCAGCAAGACGACAGGGGATTACAATGAGCAGTTCTTC. V gene TRBV28 combines with J gene TRBJ2-1, with 8 bases aligning to TRBD1. The ends lost 7 bases at V and 4 bases at J; junction bases unmatched: 6. This CDR3 is 14 amino acids long. Germline CDR1 reads MDHEN; CDR2 reads SYDVKM. The full variable domain, rest sourced from reference TRBV28 and TRBJ2-1, is DVKVTQSSRYLVKRTGEKVFLECVQDMDHENMFWYRQDPGLGLRLIYFSYDVKMKEKGDIPEGYSVSREKKERFSLILESASTNQTSMYLCASKTTGDYNEQFFGPGTRLTVL.

This chain links TRBV6-5 with TRBJ2-3; D is perhaps TRBD2 (7 bases). V lost 4 bases, J lost 4 bases, and 12 bases lay in between. Germline CDR1 is MNHEY and CDR2 is SVGAGI. The CDR3 is made up of 14 amino acids. Here the CDR3 reads CASSWGGQADTQYF. The CDR3 nucleotides are TGTGCCAGCAGTTGGGGGGGGCAGGCAGATACGCAGTATTTT.

The chain is built from TRBV9 and TRBJ1-1, with D perhaps TRBD1 (5 bases). Trimming stripped 2 bases from V and 1 base from J, with 12 bases between. Germline V gene sequence: CDR1 SGDLS, CDR2 YYNGEE. The length of the CDR3 is 15 residues. The CDR3, as DNA: TGTGCCAGCAGCGTCAGCACAGGAGAGAACACTGAAGCTTTCTTT. Amino acids: CASSVSTGENTEAFF.